This T cell receptor (beta chain) was captured by sequencing in a study of CD8 T cells in Susac syndrome (dated by TCRdb to between 2018 and 2021). At the level of the whole study: Repertoire sequencing was used to test whether CD8+ T cell activation and differentiation in Susac syndrome was antigen driven. What the study reported, not specific to this receptor: The TCR sequencing and HLA analysis was acknowledged to have included a relatively small number of individuals.

This clonotype came up once. The clone's antigen remains unknown. Base qualities were left out, and no much larger clone turns up one base away. One read alone is weak evidence. RNA was extracted using the RNeasy kit, and about 0.5 to 1 ug of the RNA was reverse transcribed with random hexamers. The immunoSEQ multiplex PCR assay, which covers 54 Vbeta and 13 Jbeta segments, was used to amplify TCR beta CDR3 regions. PCR amplification bias was corrected using a synthetic template baseline for primer optimization and computational correction. Per the source publication's procedure: Only productive sequences were kept, with reads annotated to V, D and J genes according to IMGT and analyzed in immunoSEQ Analyzer. Clonality was calculated as one minus the Shannon entropy normalized by log2 of the number of productive unique sequences. Public and private clones were assessed among the 100 most prevalent clones of each patient and control. Clones were defined as Susac-specific when absent from the healthy and MS cohorts, from about 1,100 published viral clones and from other ImmuneACCESS disease sequences. TCRdb trimmed public reads at Q25 via fastp, called clones via MiXCR and kept in-frame beta chains. Rows are unified per CDR3 protein, each entry keeping the most common DNA and genes. These V and J calls derive from TCRdb rather than the authors' analysis. The sample contains approximately 150,000 distinct CDR3 sequences, about 90% of them found a single time. The top ten constitute roughly 0.08% of the sample.

CDR1 and CDR2 are drawn from the germline V gene (reference sequence): SEHNR, FQNEAQ. The CDR3 numbers 16 residues from cysteine through phenylalanine. Only the CDR3 portion is preserved as DNA: 48 bases, with reading frame beginning at the first base. V has 5 bases trimmed and J has 6 bases trimmed; junction bases matching no gene number 12. High-throughput TCR beta sequencing profiled peripheral blood CD8+ and CD4+ T cells from healthy donors, Susac syndrome patients and multiple sclerosis patients. The healthy donors served as controls matched for age and sex. CD8+ TEMRA cells were enriched by FACS, while bulk CD8+ and CD4+ T cells were purified by magnetic negative isolation. Blood was collected in EDTA tubes and processed within 24 hours, with PBMCs isolated through density gradient centrifugation. PBMCs intended for TCR sequencing were frozen in liquid nitrogen and were later thawed in a 37 degrees C water bath. The sorted or isolated CD4+, CD8+ and CD8+ TEMRA cells had a purity of 90% or higher.

Material for sequencing was CD4+ T cells from PBMCs. The chain is encoded by TRBV7-9 joined to TRBJ2-3, with 9 bases in between that match TRBD1. The receptor was isolated from a human donor in good health. The nucleotide sequence is given as TGTGCCAGCAGCCGATTAACAGGGGGCGCGATGGATACGCAGTATTTT. This gives the protein CASSRLTGGAMDTQYF.